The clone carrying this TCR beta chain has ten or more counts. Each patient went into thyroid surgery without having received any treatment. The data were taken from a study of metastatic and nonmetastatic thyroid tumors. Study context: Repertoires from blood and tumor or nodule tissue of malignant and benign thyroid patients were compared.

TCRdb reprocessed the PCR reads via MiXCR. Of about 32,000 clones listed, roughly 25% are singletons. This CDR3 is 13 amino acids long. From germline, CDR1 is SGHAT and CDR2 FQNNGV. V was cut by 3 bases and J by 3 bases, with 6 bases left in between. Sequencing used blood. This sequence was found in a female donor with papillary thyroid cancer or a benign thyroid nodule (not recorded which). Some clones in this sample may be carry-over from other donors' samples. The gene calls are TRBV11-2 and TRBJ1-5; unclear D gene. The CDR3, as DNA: TGTGCCAGCAGCTTTAGAGACAATCAGCCCCAGCATTTT. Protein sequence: CASSFRDNQPQHF.